What follows is one T cell receptor beta chain and its context. What it binds is not known. This CDR3 spans 13 amino acids. Germline-derived CDR1 and CDR2 are SQVTM and ANQGSEA. Trimming took 7 bases from V and 2 from J, leaving 14 bases between them. These data belong to a study of blood T cells in healthy people across ages. Study observations and caveats: Samples with more naive T cells showed higher observed beta diversity.

A second roughly 6 to 12 cycle PCR used barcoded and J-beta primers. All cDNA molecules were each tagged by a template-switch adaptor with 12 random nucleotides. TCRdb analysed the 5' RACE reads with MiXCR anew, one entry per CDR3 protein. The top ten hold approximately 31% of the sample, which has approximately 670,000 distinct CDR3 sequences, roughly 43% seen once. The V and J genes are TRBV29-1 and TRBJ2-5; D is perhaps TRBD1 or TRBD2 (5 bases each). The receptor was derived from a man aged 80 or over in good health. Sequenced input: blood. The CDR3 DNA sequence: TGCAGCGCTGACGGGACCTCACAAGAGACCCAGTACTTC. It codes for CSADGTSQETQYF.